The sequence of this T cell receptor beta chain was determined in a study of cytomegalovirus exposure and HLA in healthy donors. Study as a whole: Early released data had roughly 81 million unique TCRs, all coming from HLA-typed donors.

For this clone: The antigen remains undetermined.

Both 60 Vbeta primers and 13 Jbeta primers went into the PCR. Data came from immunoSEQ multiplex PCR; TCRdb stores just in-frame clones and leaves some out. The sample totals 150,000 to 200,000 clones; its top ten clones hold 1.3%. Study-wide results and caveats: There were several of the most significant clusters that appeared linked to common viral pathogens in a later analysis.

This TCR was recovered from a woman in her fifties or sixties in good health and CMV-seronegative. Sequenced material: PBMCs.

CDR3 nucleotides: TGTGCCAGCAGTTCCAGCGGGAGCTCCTACGAGCAGTACTTC. This encodes CASSSSGSSYEQYF. The genes are TRBV5-4 and TRBJ2-7, with 8 positions matching TRBD2. This CDR3 has 14 amino acids. CDR1 is SGHNT, CDR2 YYREEE, per germline (reference sequence). V shed 5 bases and J 0 bases; nucleotides not matched to a gene: 4.